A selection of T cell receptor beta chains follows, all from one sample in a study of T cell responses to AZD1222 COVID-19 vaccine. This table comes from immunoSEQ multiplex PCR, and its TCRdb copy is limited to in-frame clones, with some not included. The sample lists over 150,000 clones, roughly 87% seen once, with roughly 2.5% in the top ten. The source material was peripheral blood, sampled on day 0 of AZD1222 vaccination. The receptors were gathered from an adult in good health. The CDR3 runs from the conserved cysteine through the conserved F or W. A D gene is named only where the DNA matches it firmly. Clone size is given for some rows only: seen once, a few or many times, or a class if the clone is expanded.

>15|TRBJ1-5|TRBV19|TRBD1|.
CASSVQDRGHRPQHF
TGTGCCAGTAGTGTCCAGGACAGGGGGCATCGGCCCCAGCATTTT
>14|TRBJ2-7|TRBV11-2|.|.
CASSLAPGAYEQYF
TGTGCCAGCAGCTTAGCCCCGGGAGCCTACGAGCAGTACTTC
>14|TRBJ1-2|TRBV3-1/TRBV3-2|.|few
CASSQGGGRVGYTF
TGTGCCAGCAGCCAAGGGGGTGGCAGGGTTGGCTACACCTTC
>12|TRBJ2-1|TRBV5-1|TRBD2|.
CASSAAGEWQFF
TGCGCCAGCAGCGCCGCGGGGGAATGGCAGTTCTTC
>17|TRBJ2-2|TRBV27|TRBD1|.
CASSSFGQGANTGELFF
TGTGCCAGCAGTTCCTTTGGACAGGGCGCGAACACCGGGGAGCTGTTTTTT
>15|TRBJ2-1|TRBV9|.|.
CASSANLGLVNEQFF
TGTGCCAGCAGCGCTAATCTGGGATTGGTAAATGAGCAGTTCTTC
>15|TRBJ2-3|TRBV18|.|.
CASSPQSQGTDTQYF
TGTGCCAGCTCACCACAATCTCAGGGCACAGATACGCAGTATTTT
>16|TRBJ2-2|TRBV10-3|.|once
CAISAPNLGGTGELFF
TGTGCCATCAGTGCACCTAACTTGGGGGGCACCGGGGAGCTGTTTTTT
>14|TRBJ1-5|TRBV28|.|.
CASSLFSRPQPQHF
TGTGCCAGCAGTTTATTTTCCCGACCCCAGCCCCAGCATTTT
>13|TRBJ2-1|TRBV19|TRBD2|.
CASSSRELMEQFF
TGTGCCAGTAGTTCGCGGGAGTTGATGGAGCAGTTCTTC
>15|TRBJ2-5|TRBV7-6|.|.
CASSSLPGPQETQYF
TGTGCCAGCAGCTCGTTACCGGGACCCCAAGAGACCCAGTACTTC
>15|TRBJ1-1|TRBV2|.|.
CASSEGGIMNTEAFF
TGTGCCAGCAGTGAAGGTGGGATCATGAACACTGAAGCTTTCTTT
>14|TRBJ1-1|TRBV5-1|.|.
CASSRPGGGTEAFF
TGCGCCAGCAGCCGCCCGGGGGGTGGTACTGAAGCTTTCTTT
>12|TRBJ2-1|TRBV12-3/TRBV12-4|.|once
CASSSRYNEQFF
TGTGCCAGCAGTTCTCGCTACAATGAGCAGTTCTTC
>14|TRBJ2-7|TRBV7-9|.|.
CASSQQDRAYEQYF
TGTGCCAGCAGCCAACAGGACAGAGCCTACGAGCAGTACTTC
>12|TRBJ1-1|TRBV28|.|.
CASSLGSAGAFF
TGTGCCAGCAGTTTAGGAAGCGCGGGAGCTTTCTTT
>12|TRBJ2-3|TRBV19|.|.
CASRMNTDTQYF
TGTGCCAGTAGAATGAACACAGATACGCAGTATTTT
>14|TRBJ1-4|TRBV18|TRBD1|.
CASSPGQRNEKLFF
TGTGCCAGCTCACCGGGACAGCGGAATGAAAAACTGTTTTTT
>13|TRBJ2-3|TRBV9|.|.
CASSEGGSDTQYF
TGTGCCAGCAGCGAGGGAGGTTCTGATACGCAGTATTTT
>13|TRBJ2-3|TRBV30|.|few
CAWNFALADTQYF
TGTGCCTGGAACTTCGCCCTAGCAGATACGCAGTATTTT
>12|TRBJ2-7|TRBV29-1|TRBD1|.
CSVEGQTYEQYF
TGCAGCGTTGAGGGACAGACCTACGAGCAGTACTTC
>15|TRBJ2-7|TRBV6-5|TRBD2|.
CASSYSASGSYEQYF
TGTGCCAGCAGTTACTCGGCTAGCGGGAGCTACGAGCAGTACTTC
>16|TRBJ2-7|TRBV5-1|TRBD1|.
CASQKIGTGLSYEQYF
TGCGCCAGCCAAAAAATCGGGACAGGGCTCTCCTACGAGCAGTACTTC
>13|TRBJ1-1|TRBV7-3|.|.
CASRLTGNTEAFF
TGTGCCAGCAGGTTGACAGGGAACACTGAAGCTTTCTTT
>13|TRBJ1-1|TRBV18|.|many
CASTTELNTEAFF
TGTGCCAGCACGACAGAGCTCAACACTGAAGCTTTCTTT
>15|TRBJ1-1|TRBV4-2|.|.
CASSQVHDPNTESFF
TGTGCCAGCAGCCAGGTACACGACCCGAACACTGAATCTTTCTTT
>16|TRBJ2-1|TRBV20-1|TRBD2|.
CSASFRGRSTYNEQFF
TGCAGTGCTAGTTTTCGCGGGAGGAGCACCTACAATGAGCAGTTCTTC
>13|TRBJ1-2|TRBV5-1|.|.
CASSLGPLYGYTF
TGCGCCAGCAGCTTGGGCCCGCTGTATGGCTACACCTTC
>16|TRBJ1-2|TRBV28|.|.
CASSGGERQGTSGYTF
TGTGCCAGCAGTGGGGGGGAGCGGCAGGGGACCAGTGGCTACACCTTC
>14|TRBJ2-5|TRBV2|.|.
CASSEVGLEETQYF
TGTGCCAGCAGTGAAGTAGGGTTGGAAGAGACCCAGTACTTC
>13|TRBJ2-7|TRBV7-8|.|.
CASSLTTYYEQYF
TGTGCCAGCAGCCTGACTACCTACTACGAGCAGTACTTC
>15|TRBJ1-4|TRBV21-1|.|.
CASGSGVKTNEKLFF
TGTGCCAGTGGGTCCGGGGTGAAGACTAATGAAAAACTGTTTTTT
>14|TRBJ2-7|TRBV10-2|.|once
CASSESDRRHEQYF
TGCGCCAGCAGTGAGTCCGATCGTAGGCACGAGCAGTACTTC
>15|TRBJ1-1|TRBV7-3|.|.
CASSSTTRLVTEAFF
TGTGCCAGCAGCTCGACGACACGATTAGTCACTGAAGCTTTCTTT
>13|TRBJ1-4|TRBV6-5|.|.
CASGVGANEKLFF
TGTGCCAGTGGGGTTGGGGCTAATGAAAAACTGTTTTTT
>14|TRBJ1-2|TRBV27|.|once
CASSLTAYNYGYTF
TGTGCCAGCAGTTTAACAGCCTATAACTATGGCTACACCTTC
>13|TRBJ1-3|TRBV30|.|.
CAWSVIRANTIYF
TGTGCCTGGAGTGTAATCCGTGCAAACACCATATATTTT
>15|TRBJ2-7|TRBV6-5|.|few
CASSPRAGRGYEQYF
TGTGCCAGCAGTCCCCGTGCGGGTCGAGGGTACGAGCAGTACTTC
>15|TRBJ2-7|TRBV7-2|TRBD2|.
CASSSTSGSSYEQYF
TGTGCCAGCAGCTCGACTAGCGGGAGCTCCTACGAGCAGTACTTC
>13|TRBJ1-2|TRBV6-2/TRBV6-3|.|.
CASSYATDYGYTF
TGTGCCAGCAGTTACGCTACCGACTATGGCTACACCTTC
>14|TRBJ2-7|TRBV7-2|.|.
CASSSQQGPYEQYF
TGTGCCAGCAGCTCTCAACAGGGCCCCTACGAGCAGTACTTC
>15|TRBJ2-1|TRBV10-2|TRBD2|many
CASSDSLAGVNEQFF
TGCGCCAGCAGTGATTCACTAGCGGGAGTCAATGAGCAGTTCTTC
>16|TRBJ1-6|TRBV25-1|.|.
CASSEYGTGGDSPLHF
TGTGCCAGCAGTGAATACGGGACGGGAGGGGATTCACCCCTCCACTTT
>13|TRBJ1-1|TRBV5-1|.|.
CASSLDARLEAFF
TGCGCCAGCAGCTTGGATGCCCGACTTGAAGCTTTCTTT